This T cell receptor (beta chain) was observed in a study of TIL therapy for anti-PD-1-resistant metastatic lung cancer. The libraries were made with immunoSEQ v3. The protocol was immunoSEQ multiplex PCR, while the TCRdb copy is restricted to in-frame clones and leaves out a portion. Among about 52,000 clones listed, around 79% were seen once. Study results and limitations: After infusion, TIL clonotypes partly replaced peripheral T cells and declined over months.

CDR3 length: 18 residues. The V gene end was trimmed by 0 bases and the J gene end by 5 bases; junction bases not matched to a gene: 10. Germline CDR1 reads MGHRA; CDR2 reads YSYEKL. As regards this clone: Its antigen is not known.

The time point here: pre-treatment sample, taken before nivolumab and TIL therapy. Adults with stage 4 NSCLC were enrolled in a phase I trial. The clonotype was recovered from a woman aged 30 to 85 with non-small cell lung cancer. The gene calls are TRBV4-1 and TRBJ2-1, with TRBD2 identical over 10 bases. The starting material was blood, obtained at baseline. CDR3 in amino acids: CASSQDGAGGPSDNEQFF. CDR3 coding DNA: TGCGCCAGCAGCCAAGATGGAGCGGGAGGGCCCTCGGACAATGAGCAGTTCTTC.